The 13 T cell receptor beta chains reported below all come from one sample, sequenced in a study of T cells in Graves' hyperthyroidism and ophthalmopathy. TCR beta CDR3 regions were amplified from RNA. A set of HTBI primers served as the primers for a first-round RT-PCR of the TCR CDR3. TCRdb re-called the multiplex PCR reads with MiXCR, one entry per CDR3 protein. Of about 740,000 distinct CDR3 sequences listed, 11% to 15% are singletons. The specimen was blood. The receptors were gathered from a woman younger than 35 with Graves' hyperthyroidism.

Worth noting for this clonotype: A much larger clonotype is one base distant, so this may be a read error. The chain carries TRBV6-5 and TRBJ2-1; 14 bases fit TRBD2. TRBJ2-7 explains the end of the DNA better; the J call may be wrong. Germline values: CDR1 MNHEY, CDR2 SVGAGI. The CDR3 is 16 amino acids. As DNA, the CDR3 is TGTGCCAGCAGTTACGTGACTAGCGGGAGGGCCAATGAGCAGTACTTC. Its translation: CASSYVTSGRANEQYF.

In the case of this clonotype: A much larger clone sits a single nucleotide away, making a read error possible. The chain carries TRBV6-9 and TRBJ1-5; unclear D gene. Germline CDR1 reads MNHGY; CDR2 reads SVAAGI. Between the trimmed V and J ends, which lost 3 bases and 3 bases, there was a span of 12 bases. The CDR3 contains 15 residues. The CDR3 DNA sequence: TGTGCCAGCAGTTACAGGCTGATAGTCAATCAGCCCCAGCATTTT. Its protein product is CASSYRLIVNQPQHF.

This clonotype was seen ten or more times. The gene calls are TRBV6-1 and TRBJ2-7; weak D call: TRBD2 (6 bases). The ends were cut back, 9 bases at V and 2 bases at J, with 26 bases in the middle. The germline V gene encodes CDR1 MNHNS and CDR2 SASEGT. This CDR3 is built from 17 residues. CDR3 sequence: CASTATSIAEGPYEQYF. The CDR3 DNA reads TGTGCCAGTACGGCCACATCTATAGCGGAGGGGCCCTACGAGCAGTACTTC.

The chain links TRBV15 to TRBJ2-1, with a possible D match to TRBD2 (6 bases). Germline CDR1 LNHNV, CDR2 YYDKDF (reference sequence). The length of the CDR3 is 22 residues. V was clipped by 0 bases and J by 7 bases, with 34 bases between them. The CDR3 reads CATSRDLVFTGITRVAANEQFF. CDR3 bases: TGTGCCACCAGCAGAGATTTGGTTTTTACAGGAATCACTAGAGTAGCGGCGAATGAGCAGTTCTTC.

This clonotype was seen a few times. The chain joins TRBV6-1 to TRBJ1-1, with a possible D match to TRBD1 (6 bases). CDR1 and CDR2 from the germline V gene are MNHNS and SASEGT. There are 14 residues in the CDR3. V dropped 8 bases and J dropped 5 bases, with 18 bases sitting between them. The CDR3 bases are TGTGCCAGCCGTAGGACAGAAGGGATTACTGAAGCTTTCTTT. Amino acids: CASRRTEGITEAFF.

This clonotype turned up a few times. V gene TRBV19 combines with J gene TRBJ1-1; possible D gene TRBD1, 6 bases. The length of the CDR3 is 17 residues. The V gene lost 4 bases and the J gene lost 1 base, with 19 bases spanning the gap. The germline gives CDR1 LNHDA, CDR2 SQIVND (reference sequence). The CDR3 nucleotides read TGTGCCAGTAGTACAATCCTCAGGGGACCCTCGAACACTGAAGCTTTCTTT. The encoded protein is CASSTILRGPSNTEAFF.

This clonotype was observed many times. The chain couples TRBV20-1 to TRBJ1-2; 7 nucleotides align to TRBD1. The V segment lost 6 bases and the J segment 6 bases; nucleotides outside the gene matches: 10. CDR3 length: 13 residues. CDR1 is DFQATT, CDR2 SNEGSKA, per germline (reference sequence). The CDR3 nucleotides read TGCAGTGCGCAAGCGACAGGGACGGATGGCTACACCTTC. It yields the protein CSAQATGTDGYTF.

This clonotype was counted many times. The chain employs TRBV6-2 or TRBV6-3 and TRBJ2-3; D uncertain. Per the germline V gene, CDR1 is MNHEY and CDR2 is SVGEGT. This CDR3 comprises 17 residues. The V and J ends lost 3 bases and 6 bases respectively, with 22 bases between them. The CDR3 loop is CASSYDRALGGLDTQYF. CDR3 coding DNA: TGTGCCAGCAGTTATGATCGAGCGTTGGGCGGTTTGGATACGCAGTATTTT.

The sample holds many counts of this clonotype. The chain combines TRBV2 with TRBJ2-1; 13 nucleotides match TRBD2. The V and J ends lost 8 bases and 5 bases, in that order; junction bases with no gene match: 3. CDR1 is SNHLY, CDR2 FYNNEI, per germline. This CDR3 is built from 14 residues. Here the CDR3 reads CASGTSGRDNEQFF. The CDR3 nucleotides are TGTGCCAGCGGCACTAGCGGGAGGGACAATGAGCAGTTCTTC. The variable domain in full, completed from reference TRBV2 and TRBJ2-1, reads EPEVTQTPSHQVTQMGQEVILRCVPISNHLYFYWYRQILGQKVEFLVSFYNNEISEKSEIFDDQFSVERPDGSNFTLKIRSTKLEDSAMYFCASGTSGRDNEQFFGPGTRLTVL.

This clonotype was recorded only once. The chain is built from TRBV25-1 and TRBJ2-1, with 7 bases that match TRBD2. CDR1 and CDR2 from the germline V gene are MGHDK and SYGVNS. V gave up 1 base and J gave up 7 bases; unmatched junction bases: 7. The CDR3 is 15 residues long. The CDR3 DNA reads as TGTGCCAGCAGTGAATTGGCTAGCGGCCTGAATGAGCAGTTCTTC. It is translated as CASSELASGLNEQFF.

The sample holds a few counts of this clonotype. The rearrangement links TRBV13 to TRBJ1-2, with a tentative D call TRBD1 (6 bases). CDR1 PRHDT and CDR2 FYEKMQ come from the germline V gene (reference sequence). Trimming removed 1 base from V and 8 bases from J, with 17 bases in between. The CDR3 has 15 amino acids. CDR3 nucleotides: TGTGCCAGCAGCTTAGATGAGGGGGTGTCCTCGGGCTACACCTTC. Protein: CASSLDEGVSSGYTF.

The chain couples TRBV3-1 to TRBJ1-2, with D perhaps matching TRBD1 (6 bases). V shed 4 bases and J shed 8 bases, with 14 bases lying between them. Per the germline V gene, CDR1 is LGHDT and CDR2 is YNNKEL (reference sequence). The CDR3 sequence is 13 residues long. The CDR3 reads CASSRVTGSGYTF. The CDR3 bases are TGTGCCAGCAGCCGAGTCACAGGGTCGGGCTACACCTTC.

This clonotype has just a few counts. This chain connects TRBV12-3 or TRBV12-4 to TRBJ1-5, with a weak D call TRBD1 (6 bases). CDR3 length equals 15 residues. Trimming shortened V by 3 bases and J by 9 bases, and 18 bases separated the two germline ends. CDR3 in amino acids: CASSLKSQGSWPQHF. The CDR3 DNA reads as TGTGCCAGCAGTTTGAAGTCGCAGGGGAGTTGGCCCCAGCATTTT.